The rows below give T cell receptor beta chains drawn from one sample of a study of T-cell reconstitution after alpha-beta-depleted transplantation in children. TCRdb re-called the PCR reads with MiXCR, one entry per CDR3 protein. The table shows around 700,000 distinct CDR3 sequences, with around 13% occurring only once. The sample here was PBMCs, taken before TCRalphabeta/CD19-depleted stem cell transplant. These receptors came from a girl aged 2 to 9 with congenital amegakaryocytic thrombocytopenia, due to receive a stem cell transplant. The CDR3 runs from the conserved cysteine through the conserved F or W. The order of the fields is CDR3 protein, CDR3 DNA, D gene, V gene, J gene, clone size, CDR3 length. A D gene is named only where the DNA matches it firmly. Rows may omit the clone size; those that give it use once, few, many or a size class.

CASSTGWLAGHNEQFF,TGCGCCAGCAGCACTGGATGGCTAGCAGGGCACAATGAGCAGTTCTTC,-,TRBV5-1,TRBJ2-1,-,16
CASSAARAGEYTQYF,TGCGCCAGCAGCGCCGCAAGGGCGGGAGAATATACGCAGTATTTT,TRBD2,TRBV5-1,TRBJ2-3,many,15
CASSVTTSGAYNEQFF,TGTGCCAGCAGCGTAACAACTAGCGGAGCTTACAATGAGCAGTTCTTC,TRBD2,TRBV7-9,TRBJ2-1,many,16
CASSRISGGGLADTQYF,TGTGCCAGCAGCCGGATAAGCGGAGGAGGTTTGGCAGATACGCAGTATTTT,-,TRBV6-2/TRBV6-3,TRBJ2-3,few,17
CSATASGTNSYNEQFF,TGCAGTGCTACTGCCTCCGGGACAAATTCCTACAATGAGCAGTTCTTC,-,TRBV20-1,TRBJ2-1,many,16
CASSQGGGPDTQYF,TGTGCCAGCAGTCAGGGGGGGGGCCCAGATACGCAGTATTTT,-,TRBV7-2,TRBJ2-3,many,14
CASSITLPEINEQFF,TGTGCCAGTAGTATTACACTGCCAGAAATCAATGAGCAGTTCTTC,-,TRBV19,TRBJ2-1,few,15
CSVPAQGAHEQYF,TGCAGTGTCCCGGCACAGGGCGCCCACGAGCAGTACTTC,-,TRBV20-1,TRBJ2-7,many,13
CASSLKMGVKAIQYF,TGTGCCAGCAGTTTAAAAATGGGAGTCAAGGCCATTCAGTACTTC,-,TRBV12-3/TRBV12-4,TRBJ2-4,-,15
CASSYGPVGEQYF,TGTGCCAGCAGTTACGGCCCCGTTGGCGAGCAGTACTTC,-,TRBV6-2/TRBV6-3,TRBJ2-7,many,13
CASSTGLAADTQYF,TGTGCCAGCAGCACCGGACTAGCGGCAGATACGCAGTATTTT,TRBD2,TRBV7-3,TRBJ2-3,few,14
CSVDPALAGANVLTF,TGCAGCGTTGATCCCGCTTTGGCTGGGGCCAACGTCCTGACTTTC,-,TRBV29-1,TRBJ2-6,many,15
CASSPSVYEQYF,TGTGCCAGCAGTCCCTCAGTCTACGAGCAGTACTTC,-,TRBV12-3/TRBV12-4,TRBJ2-7,many,12
CASRAWGVVGDTQYF,TGTGCCAGCAGGGCGTGGGGAGTCGTGGGAGATACGCAGTATTTT,-,TRBV2,TRBJ2-3,few,15
CASSLRRGHSTDTQYF,TGTGCCAGCAGCTTAAGGCGGGGACATAGCACAGATACGCAGTATTTT,-,TRBV7-2,TRBJ2-3,many,16
CASSSNRGTGELFF,TGTGCCAGCAGCTCCAATCGCGGGACCGGGGAGCTGTTTTTT,-,TRBV7-2,TRBJ2-2,many,14
CASSSQIGRTDTQYF,TGTGCCAGCAGCTCCCAAATCGGCCGTACAGATACGCAGTATTTT,-,TRBV7-2,TRBJ2-3,-,15
CASSLVSSESDTQYF,TGCGCCAGCAGCTTGGTCAGTTCAGAGTCAGATACGCAGTATTTT,-,TRBV5-1,TRBJ2-3,few,15
CSARGQVENIHYF,TGCAGTGCTAGAGGGCAGGTGGAAAACATTCATTACTTC,-,TRBV20-1,TRBJ2-4,-,13
CASSLMGAPSTDTQYF,TGTGCCAGCAGTTTGATGGGGGCCCCTAGCACAGATACGCAGTATTTT,-,TRBV12-3/TRBV12-4,TRBJ2-3,-,16
CASTRGLAGADTQYF,TGTGCCAGCACCCGGGGACTAGCGGGAGCCGATACGCAGTATTTT,TRBD2,TRBV7-2,TRBJ2-3,few,15
CASSLRGDINQPQHF,TGCGCCAGCAGCTTACGGGGGGATATCAATCAGCCCCAGCATTTT,-,TRBV5-1,TRBJ1-5,many,15
CASSLGTGGFNEQFF,TGTGCCAGCAGCTTGGGGACAGGGGGCTTCAATGAGCAGTTCTTC,TRBD1,TRBV11-3,TRBJ2-1,many,15
CASSPPDGRTSNTGELFF,TGTGCCAGCAGCCCCCCAGACGGAAGGACTAGCAACACCGGGGAGCTGTTTTTT,TRBD2,TRBV4-2,TRBJ2-2,many,18
CASTSTASGRSDTQYF,TGTGCCAGTACTTCCACGGCGAGCGGGAGGTCAGATACGCAGTATTTT,TRBD2,TRBV6-1,TRBJ2-3,many,16
CASSSHDTEAFF,TGTGCCAGCAGCTCTCATGACACTGAAGCTTTCTTT,-,TRBV13,TRBJ1-1,-,12
CSASTGEMYNEQFF,TGCAGTGCTAGTACGGGAGAAATGTACAATGAGCAGTTCTTC,-,TRBV20-1,TRBJ2-1,many,14
CASSFSSGVGETPYF,TGTGCCAGCAGTTTTTCTAGCGGAGTCGGGGAGACCCCGTACTTC,TRBD2,TRBV12-3/TRBV12-4,TRBJ2-5,-,15
CASSSYSGSHKNIQYF,TGTGCCAGCAGTTCGTATAGCGGGAGCCACAAAAACATTCAGTACTTC,TRBD2,TRBV12-3/TRBV12-4,TRBJ2-4,-,16
CASSLALAPEQFF,TGCGCCAGCAGCTTGGCACTAGCCCCTGAGCAGTTCTTC,-,TRBV5-1,TRBJ2-1,few,13
CASSLPSGQETQYF,TGTGCCAGCAGCCTACCTTCTGGCCAAGAGACCCAGTACTTC,-,TRBV12-3/TRBV12-4,TRBJ2-5,few,14
CASIGTGTTEAFF,TGTGCCAGCATCGGGACAGGAACCACTGAAGCTTTCTTT,TRBD1,TRBV12-3/TRBV12-4,TRBJ1-1,few,13
CASSLTSTAPNEQFF,TGTGCCAGCAGCTTGACTAGTACGGCCCCTAATGAGCAGTTCTTC,-,TRBV7-9,TRBJ2-1,-,15
CASSPLGQGAEKLFF,TGCGCCAGCAGCCCCCTGGGGCAGGGGGCGGAAAAACTGTTTTTT,TRBD1,TRBV5-1,TRBJ1-4,-,15
CSARVQGMNTQYF,TGCAGTGCTAGAGTACAGGGGATGAATACGCAGTATTTT,TRBD1,TRBV20-1,TRBJ2-3,-,13
CSARGGRVHSYNEQFF,TGCAGTGCTAGAGGAGGACGAGTGCATTCCTACAATGAGCAGTTCTTC,-,TRBV20-1,TRBJ2-1,many,16
CSARLLAGAPDTQYF,TGCAGTGCTCGACTCCTAGCGGGAGCTCCAGATACGCAGTATTTT,TRBD2,TRBV20-1,TRBJ2-3,many,15
CASSTIHTPYEQYF,TGTGCCAGCAGCACGATCCACACCCCTTACGAGCAGTACTTC,-,TRBV11-2,TRBJ2-7,many,14
CSVVRASSYYEQYF,TGCAGCGTTGTTCGTGCTAGCAGCTACTACGAGCAGTACTTC,-,TRBV29-1,TRBJ2-7,many,14
CASSIDGQNYEQYF,TGCGCCAGCAGCATAGATGGACAGAACTACGAGCAGTACTTC,-,TRBV5-1,TRBJ2-7,many,14
CASRLAGGRTGELFF,TGTGCCAGCAGACTAGCGGGAGGTCGGACCGGGGAGCTGTTTTTT,TRBD2,TRBV4-2,TRBJ2-2,few,15